This T cell receptor beta chain was recorded in a study of early T cells in non-severe SARS-CoV-2 infection. The ends lost 0 bases at V and 4 bases at J; junction bases unmatched: 7. From germline, CDR1 is MNHEY and CDR2 SVGEGT. The CDR3 length is 17 residues. This clonotype was detected many times. TCRdb re-called the 5' RACE reads through MiXCR, storing one row per CDR3 protein. The table shows more than 90,000 distinct CDR3 sequences, with 8% to 13% occurring only once. The source of this sequence is an adult who was a healthcare worker with PCR-confirmed SARS-CoV-2 infection or an uninfected control (not recorded which). Sequencing was done on a sample of whole blood. The chain is built from TRBV6-2 or TRBV6-3 and TRBJ2-3, with 10 bases identical to TRBD2. CDR3 residues: CASSYSPSGSKADTQYF. CDR3 in DNA: TGTGCCAGCAGTTACTCCCCTAGCGGGAGTAAAGCAGATACGCAGTATTTT.